This TCR beta chain was retrieved from a study of blood T cell repertoires in COVID-19. Original analysis: Estimated nucleated cell counts came from reference gene primer amplification. Generated by immunoSEQ multiplex PCR, the TCRdb table keeps only in-frame clones and is missing some. From that table come the V and J calls and clone size; the DNA was used to work out D and trimming. The repertoire holds under 300,000 clones, over 80% seen once, with about 6.3% in the top ten. J gave up 9 bases and V 3 bases, and 15 bases lay outside the gene matches. Per the germline V gene, CDR1 is SGDLS and CDR2 is YYNGEE. CDR3 length: 17 residues.

The sequence was collected from an older woman with active or convalescent COVID-19. The chain employs TRBV9 and TRBJ2-1, with 10 bases fitting TRBD2. Sample: peripheral blood. The CDR3 protein is CASSARRTSGPEGEQFF. CDR3 sequence (DNA): TGTGCCAGCAGCGCCCGACGGACTAGCGGTCCCGAGGGTGAGCAGTTCTTC.